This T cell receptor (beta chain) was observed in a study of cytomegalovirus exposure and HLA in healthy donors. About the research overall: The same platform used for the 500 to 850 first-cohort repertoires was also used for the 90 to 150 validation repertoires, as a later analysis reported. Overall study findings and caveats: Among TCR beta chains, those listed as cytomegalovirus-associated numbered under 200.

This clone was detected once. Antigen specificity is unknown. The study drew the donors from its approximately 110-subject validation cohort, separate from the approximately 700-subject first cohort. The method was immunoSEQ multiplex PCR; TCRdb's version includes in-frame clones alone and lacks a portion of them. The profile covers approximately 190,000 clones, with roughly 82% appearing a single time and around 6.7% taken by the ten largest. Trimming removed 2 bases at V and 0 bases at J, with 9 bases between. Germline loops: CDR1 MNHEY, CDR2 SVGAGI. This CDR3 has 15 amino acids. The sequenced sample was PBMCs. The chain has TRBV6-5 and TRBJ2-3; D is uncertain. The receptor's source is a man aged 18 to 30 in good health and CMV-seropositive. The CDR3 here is CASSYPHLSTDTQYF. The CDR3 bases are TGTGCCAGCAGTTACCCCCACCTAAGCACAGATACGCAGTATTTT.